This is a list of T cell receptor beta chains from one sample in a study of T cells in Graves' hyperthyroidism and ophthalmopathy. TCRdb fed the multiplex PCR reads into MiXCR, producing one record per CDR3 protein. The sample carries about 580,000 distinct CDR3 sequences, about 14% recorded once. The sequencing input was blood. The receptor source for this set is a woman between 25 and 40 years old with Graves' hyperthyroidism that later progressed to Graves' ophthalmopathy. Both conserved end residues are part of each CDR3. D genes are given only for firm matches. The size entry is marked missing in some rows and otherwise reads once, few, many or a size class.

size,length,J,V,D,CDR3,DNA
.,15,TRBJ1-4,TRBV6-1,TRBD1,CASSLQGPTNEKLFF,TGTGCCAGCAGTCTACAGGGGCCAACTAATGAAAAACTGTTTTTT
many,13,TRBJ2-2,TRBV20-1,.,CSVQGRETGELFF,TGCAGTGTACAGGGACGGGAAACCGGGGAGCTGTTTTTT
.,15,TRBJ2-7,TRBV9,TRBD1,CASSVAPDRVYEQYF,TGTGCCAGCAGCGTAGCCCCGGACAGGGTCTACGAGCAGTACTTC
.,14,TRBJ2-5,TRBV11-3,.,CASSSRDPTETQYF,TGCGCCAGCAGCTCCCGGGACCCAACAGAGACCCAGTACTTC
many,15,TRBJ1-5,TRBV27,TRBD1,CASTPGQGAQQPQHF,TGTGCCAGCACCCCCGGGCAGGGGGCTCAACAGCCCCAGCATTTT
few,12,TRBJ1-2,TRBV20-1,.,CSAPTENYGYTF,TGCAGTGCCCCGACCGAGAACTATGGCTACACCTTC
.,16,TRBJ2-1,TRBV19,.,CASSFGQRTPYNEQFF,TGTGCCAGTAGTTTCGGGCAACGGACTCCCTACAATGAGCAGTTCTTC
many,13,TRBJ1-1,TRBV29-1,TRBD1,CSVGQGFVAEAFF,TGCAGCGTCGGACAGGGCTTTGTCGCTGAAGCTTTCTTT
few,14,TRBJ2-6,TRBV29-1,.,CSVERASGANVLTF,TGCAGCGTTGAGCGTGCCTCTGGGGCCAACGTCCTGACTTTC
many,14,TRBJ1-1,TRBV6-1,.,CASRSGSLKTEAFF,TGTGCCAGCAGGTCGGGCAGTTTAAAAACTGAAGCTTTCTTT
few,14,TRBJ1-2,TRBV27,.,CASSFGGLNYGYTF,TGTGCCAGCAGTTTTGGGGGATTAAACTATGGCTACACCTTC
.,16,TRBJ2-7,TRBV13,.,CASSSGGTGPSYEQYF,TGTGCCAGCAGCTCAGGAGGCACCGGACCTTCCTACGAGCAGTACTTC
many,11,TRBJ2-7,TRBV30,.,CAWSSAGEQYF,TGTGCCTGGAGTTCCGCGGGGGAGCAGTACTTC
many,10,TRBJ1-2,TRBV28,.,CASSGEGYTF,TGTGCCAGCAGCGGGGAGGGCTACACCTTC
many,15,TRBJ1-3,TRBV7-2,.,CASSLVRGIGNTIYF,TGTGCCAGCAGCTTAGTCAGGGGAATTGGAAACACCATATATTTT
many,16,TRBJ2-7,TRBV19,TRBD2,CASSIEGTSGAYEQYF,TGTGCCAGTAGTATAGAAGGTACTAGCGGAGCCTACGAGCAGTACTTC
few,15,TRBJ2-7,TRBV6-2/TRBV6-3,TRBD2,CASRKYSGSSYEQYF,TGTGCCAGCAGAAAATACAGCGGGAGTTCCTACGAGCAGTACTTC
few,15,TRBJ1-2,TRBV6-1,TRBD1,CASSPGQGAYYGYTF,TGTGCCAGCAGCCCCGGGCAGGGGGCTTACTATGGCTACACCTTC
many,17,TRBJ2-3,TRBV10-2,.,CASSVASDRPSTDTQYF,TGCGCCAGCAGTGTGGCTAGCGACCGTCCTAGCACAGATACGCAGTATTTT
many,14,TRBJ2-1,TRBV11-2,.,CASSHTDLGSEQFF,TGTGCCAGCAGCCACACAGATCTAGGGAGTGAGCAGTTCTTC
.,16,TRBJ1-2,TRBV18,.,CASSPLDGGANYGYTF,TGTGCCAGCTCACCGCTTGACGGAGGAGCTAACTATGGCTACACCTTC
many,14,TRBJ1-1,TRBV19,TRBD1,CASSGQVMNTEAFF,TGTGCCAGTAGTGGACAGGTGATGAACACTGAAGCTTTCTTT
many,15,TRBJ2-3,TRBV5-1,TRBD1,CASSFGQGAGDTQYF,TGCGCCAGCAGTTTTGGACAGGGGGCAGGAGATACGCAGTATTTT
few,16,TRBJ2-2,TRBV12-3/TRBV12-4,TRBD2,CASSPRTSLSSGELFF,TGTGCCAGCAGTCCGCGGACTAGTCTATCGTCCGGGGAGCTGTTTTTT
few,14,TRBJ1-4,TRBV20-1,.,CSARQSGTSEKLFF,TGCAGTGCTAGACAATCCGGGACTTCTGAAAAACTGTTTTTT
.,15,TRBJ2-5,TRBV6-1,TRBD2,CASSSRLAGVETQYF,TGTGCCAGCAGTTCCCGACTAGCGGGAGTGGAGACCCAGTACTTC
.,15,TRBJ1-1,TRBV30,TRBD1,CAWNPGTGGFTEAFF,TGTGCCTGGAACCCCGGGACAGGGGGCTTCACTGAAGCTTTCTTT
many,15,TRBJ1-2,TRBV28,.,CASSSEGLGNYGYTF,TGTGCCAGCAGTTCCGAGGGGTTGGGGAACTATGGCTACACCTTC
.,17,TRBJ1-5,TRBV20-1,.,CSARGNQDPTGRQPQHF,TGCAGTGCTAGAGGCAATCAGGATCCCACGGGGCGTCAGCCCCAGCATTTT
.,14,TRBJ1-5,TRBV27,TRBD1,CASGLQGEYQPQHF,TGTGCCAGCGGATTACAGGGGGAGTATCAGCCCCAGCATTTT
once,18,TRBJ2-5,TRBV19,TRBD1,CASSLGGTAASRQETQYF,TGTGCCAGCAGCTTAGGTGGGACAGCGGCTTCCCGCCAAGAGACCCAGTACTTC
many,14,TRBJ1-1,TRBV20-1,.,CSARDKGRNTEAFF,TGCAGTGCTAGAGATAAGGGTAGGAACACTGAAGCTTTCTTT
few,14,TRBJ2-1,TRBV19,TRBD2,CASIAGAQRGEQFF,TGTGCCAGTATAGCGGGAGCGCAAAGAGGTGAGCAGTTCTTC
.,16,TRBJ1-3,TRBV12-3/TRBV12-4,.,CASSLGQRVTGNTIYF,TGTGCCAGCAGTTTAGGGCAACGCGTCACTGGAAACACCATATATTTT
few,14,TRBJ1-5,TRBV19,TRBD1,CASNRGAGNQPQHF,TGTGCCAGTAACAGGGGAGCAGGGAATCAGCCCCAGCATTTT
.,12,TRBJ1-2,TRBV2,.,CASMRIQASYTF,TGTGCCAGCATGAGGATACAGGCCTCCTACACCTTC
many,15,TRBJ1-2,TRBV2,TRBD1,CASRTHRQGDYGYTF,TGTGCCAGCAGGACCCACAGACAGGGCGACTATGGCTACACCTTC
many,16,TRBJ2-1,TRBV10-3,TRBD2,CAISESASGAYNEQFF,TGTGCCATCAGTGAGTCCGCAAGCGGGGCTTACAATGAGCAGTTCTTC
few,15,TRBJ1-3,TRBV19,.,CASSILDGPGSTIYF,TGTGCCAGTAGTATACTAGATGGACCTGGAAGCACCATATATTTT
many,14,TRBJ1-4,TRBV6-1,.,CASRLQGGDEKLFF,TGTGCCAGCAGACTACAGGGAGGGGATGAAAAACTGTTTTTT
few,15,TRBJ2-5,TRBV6-1,.,CASSGPQGNQETQYF,TGTGCCAGCAGTGGGCCCCAGGGTAACCAAGAGACCCAGTACTTC
many,16,TRBJ1-5,TRBV2,TRBD1,CASRVQGSRVDQPQHF,TGTGCCAGCAGGGTACAGGGGTCCCGGGTAGATCAGCCCCAGCATTTT
few,11,TRBJ1-2,TRBV7-9,.,CASSPEYGYTF,TGTGCCAGCAGCCCAGAATATGGCTACACCTTC
many,13,TRBJ1-2,TRBV6-1,.,CASLDSSNYGYTF,TGTGCCAGCCTGGACAGCTCTAACTATGGCTACACCTTC
many,14,TRBJ2-2,TRBV25-1,.,CASSEWTDTGELFF,TGTGCCAGCAGTGAATGGACTGACACCGGGGAGCTGTTTTTT
few,16,TRBJ2-1,TRBV20-1,.,CSASGRGRVMENEQFF,TGCAGTGCTAGTGGGAGGGGGCGAGTGATGGAGAATGAGCAGTTCTTC
many,15,TRBJ2-1,TRBV7-3,.,CASSLTGDRWNEQFF,TGTGCCAGCAGCTTAACAGGGGATCGTTGGAATGAGCAGTTCTTC
many,13,TRBJ1-1,TRBV3-1,.,CASSQGLNTEAFF,TGTGCCAGCAGCCAGGGGTTGAACACTGAAGCTTTCTTT
many,15,TRBJ2-3,TRBV2,.,CASSEALGPADTQYF,TGTGCCAGCAGTGAAGCCTTGGGACCGGCGGATACGCAGTATTTT